These T cell receptor beta chains were read from a single sample in a study of blood T cell repertoires in COVID-19. Assay used: immunoSEQ multiplex PCR; TCRdb lists only in-frame clones, some missing. The table lists about 270,000 clones, approximately 90% of them singletons. Sequenced: PBMCs or T cells enriched from blood (not recorded which). These receptors all stem from a man aged 35 to 55 who had been exposed to COVID-19. The CDR3 runs from the conserved cysteine through the conserved F or W. Fields, in order: clone size, V gene, J gene, D gene, CDR3 protein, CDR3 DNA. A D gene is named only where the DNA matches it firmly. Some rows mark clone size as missing; the rest say once, few, many or name a class of expanded clone.

size: -
V: TRBV6-6
J: TRBJ1-1
D: -
CDR3: CASSFSTVNTEAFF
DNA: TGTGCCAGCAGTTTCTCCACGGTGAACACTGAAGCTTTCTTT

size: -
V: TRBV28
J: TRBJ2-2
D: -
CDR3: CASSSTNTGELFF
DNA: TGTGCCAGCAGCTCAACTAACACCGGGGAGCTGTTTTTT

size: -
V: TRBV28
J: TRBJ1-6
D: -
CDR3: CASRITQGPGLHF
DNA: TGTGCCAGCAGAATAACGCAGGGCCCCGGCCTCCACTTT

size: -
V: TRBV29-1
J: TRBJ1-4
D: -
CDR3: CSVGGPTYLFF
DNA: TGCAGCGTGGGGGGACCGACGTATTTGTTTTTT

size: -
V: TRBV2
J: TRBJ1-2
D: -
CDR3: CASTGETEEYGYTF
DNA: TGTGCCAGCACCGGGGAGACTGAGGAGTATGGCTACACCTTC

size: -
V: TRBV5-4
J: TRBJ2-7
D: TRBD1
CDR3: CASSQRQGVGEQYF
DNA: TGTGCCAGCAGCCAGAGACAGGGGGTTGGGGAGCAGTACTTC

size: -
V: TRBV24-1
J: TRBJ1-4
D: -
CDR3: CATSEGTATNEKLFF
DNA: TGTGCCACCAGTGAGGGGACTGCAACTAATGAAAAACTGTTTTTT

size: -
V: TRBV18
J: TRBJ2-2
D: TRBD2
CDR3: CASSPSSGTSTGELFF
DNA: TGTGCCAGCTCACCATCCAGCGGGACTTCCACCGGGGAGCTGTTTTTT

size: -
V: TRBV5-6
J: TRBJ2-5
D: TRBD1
CDR3: CASSYRDRDETQYF
DNA: TGTGCCAGCAGCTACCGGGACAGGGATGAGACCCAGTACTTC

size: -
V: TRBV29-1
J: TRBJ2-2
D: -
CDR3: CSVSRENTGELFF
DNA: TGCAGCGTTAGCAGGGAGAACACCGGGGAGCTGTTTTTT

size: -
V: TRBV9
J: TRBJ1-5
D: TRBD1
CDR3: CASSVGTGTYNQPQHF
DNA: TGTGCCAGCAGCGTAGGGACAGGAACGTACAATCAGCCCCAGCATTTT

size: -
V: TRBV7-2
J: TRBJ1-2
D: TRBD1
CDR3: CASSTRQGVYGYTF
DNA: TGTGCCAGCAGCACTCGACAGGGTGTCTATGGCTACACCTTC

size: -
V: TRBV30
J: TRBJ2-1
D: -
CDR3: CAWSPNLDVDEQFF
DNA: TGTGCCTGGAGTCCTAACCTAGACGTCGATGAGCAGTTCTTC

size: -
V: TRBV12-5
J: TRBJ2-7
D: -
CDR3: CASGLTGYEQYF
DNA: TGTGCTAGTGGTTTGACAGGGTACGAGCAGTACTTC

size: -
V: TRBV10-2
J: TRBJ1-1
D: -
CDR3: CASSEMGRLNTEAFF
DNA: TGCGCCAGCAGTGAAATGGGGAGACTGAACACTGAAGCTTTCTTT

size: -
V: TRBV23-1
J: TRBJ1-1
D: TRBD1
CDR3: CASRHRDRVRGDTEAFF
DNA: TGCGCCAGCAGACACCGGGACAGAGTCAGAGGGGACACTGAAGCTTTCTTT

size: -
V: TRBV6-2/TRBV6-3
J: TRBJ2-2
D: -
CDR3: CASSYDQGGELFF
DNA: TGTGCCAGCAGTTATGACCAGGGCGGGGAGCTGTTTTTT

size: -
V: TRBV5-6
J: TRBJ2-5
D: -
CDR3: CASSLGFYGETQYF
DNA: TGTGCCAGCAGCTTGGGCTTTTACGGAGAGACCCAGTACTTC

size: once
V: TRBV25-1
J: TRBJ2-2
D: -
CDR3: CASSEYFSTANTGELFF
DNA: TGTGCCAGCAGTGAATATTTTAGCACCGCGAACACCGGGGAGCTGTTTTTT

size: -
V: TRBV5-1
J: TRBJ2-7
D: TRBD2
CDR3: CASSLSSGRAYEQYF
DNA: TGCGCCAGCAGCTTGTCTAGCGGGAGGGCCTACGAGCAGTACTTC

size: once
V: TRBV7-9
J: TRBJ1-5
D: -
CDR3: CASSPKDWSQPQHF
DNA: TGTGCCAGCAGCCCCAAGGATTGGAGTCAGCCCCAGCATTTT

size: few
V: TRBV14
J: TRBJ2-7
D: -
CDR3: CASSTYQEALDEQYF
DNA: TGTGCCAGCAGCACCTACCAGGAAGCCCTCGACGAGCAGTACTTC

size: -
V: TRBV29-1
J: TRBJ2-1
D: -
CDR3: CSVGDLAGRNEQFF
DNA: TGCAGCGTGGGGGACCTGGCGGGAAGGAATGAGCAGTTCTTC

size: few
V: TRBV7-2
J: TRBJ1-1
D: -
CDR3: CASSPKTRGAFF
DNA: TGTGCCAGCAGCCCAAAGACCAGGGGTGCTTTCTTT

size: once
V: TRBV2
J: TRBJ1-5
D: TRBD1
CDR3: CASSIQGAGQPQHF
DNA: TGTGCCAGCAGCATACAGGGGGCGGGACAGCCCCAGCATTTT

size: -
V: TRBV19
J: TRBJ1-5
D: TRBD1
CDR3: CASSRTGDQPQHF
DNA: TGTGCCAGTAGTAGGACAGGGGATCAGCCCCAGCATTTT

size: -
V: TRBV11-2
J: TRBJ1-5
D: TRBD1
CDR3: CASSLMAGGDPAAQHF
DNA: TGTGCCAGCAGCTTAATGGCAGGGGGAGACCCTGCGGCCCAGCATTTT

size: -
V: TRBV13
J: TRBJ2-1
D: -
CDR3: CASSLIEEGRGGYSEQFF
DNA: TGTGCCAGCAGCTTAATCGAAGAGGGGCGCGGAGGGTATAGTGAGCAGTTCTTC

size: few
V: TRBV14
J: TRBJ2-1
D: TRBD1
CDR3: CASSQGEYRGSYNEQFF
DNA: TGTGCCAGCAGCCAAGGCGAGTACAGGGGGTCCTACAATGAGCAGTTCTTC

size: -
V: TRBV27
J: TRBJ2-7
D: TRBD1
CDR3: CASKGQGHEQYF
DNA: TGTGCCAGCAAGGGACAGGGCCACGAGCAGTACTTC

size: -
V: TRBV7-2
J: TRBJ2-3
D: TRBD2
CDR3: CASSFSGGRADTQYF
DNA: TGTGCCAGCAGCTTTTCGGGAGGGAGAGCAGATACGCAGTATTTT

size: -
V: TRBV9
J: TRBJ2-1
D: -
CDR3: CASSPGSWDSNEQFF
DNA: TGTGCCAGCAGCCCGGGATCTTGGGACTCCAATGAGCAGTTCTTC

size: -
V: TRBV29-1
J: TRBJ1-2
D: -
CDR3: CSVEEPRGVFYGYTF
DNA: TGCAGCGTTGAAGAGCCCAGGGGTGTTTTCTATGGCTACACCTTC

size: -
V: TRBV29-1
J: TRBJ2-3
D: -
CDR3: CSVDRGDTDTQYF
DNA: TGCAGCGTTGACCGCGGGGACACAGATACGCAGTATTTT

size: -
V: TRBV4-1
J: TRBJ1-2
D: TRBD1
CDR3: CASSQVGGQGTYTF
DNA: TGCGCCAGCAGCCAAGTTGGGGGACAGGGGACCTACACCTTC